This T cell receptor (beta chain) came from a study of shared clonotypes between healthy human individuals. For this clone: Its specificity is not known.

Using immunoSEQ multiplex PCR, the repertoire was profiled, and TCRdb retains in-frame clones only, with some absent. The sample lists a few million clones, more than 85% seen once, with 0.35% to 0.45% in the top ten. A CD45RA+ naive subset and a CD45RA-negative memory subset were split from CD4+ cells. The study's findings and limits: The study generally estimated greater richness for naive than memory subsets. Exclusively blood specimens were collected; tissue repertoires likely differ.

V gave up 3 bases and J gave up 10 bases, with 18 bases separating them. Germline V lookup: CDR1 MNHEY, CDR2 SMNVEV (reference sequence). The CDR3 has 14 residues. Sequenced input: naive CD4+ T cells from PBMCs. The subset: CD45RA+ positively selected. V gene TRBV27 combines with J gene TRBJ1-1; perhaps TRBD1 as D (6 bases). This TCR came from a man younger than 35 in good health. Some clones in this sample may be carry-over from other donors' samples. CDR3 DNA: TGTGCCAGCAGTTTCATCAACAGGGAAGGGGGAGCTTTCTTT. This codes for CASSFINREGGAFF.